Presented here are 8 T cell receptor beta chains from one specimen sequenced in a study of T-cell memory formation after mild COVID-19. TCRdb re-derived calls from the 5' RACE reads in MiXCR, one entry per CDR3 protein. The sample shows 550,000 to 600,000 distinct CDR3 sequences, around 16% of them seen only once. The sample consisted of PBMCs or a T cell subset sorted from them (not recorded which). All receptors come from an adult woman who had mild COVID-19 (a few samples of this study predate the infection). Cell type and time point are not known.

The chain joins TRBV24-1 to TRBJ2-7; maybe TRBD1 (6 bases). CDR1 is KGHDR, CDR2 SFDVKD, per germline. With 5 bases removed from V and 7 bases from J, the gap between germline ends came to 17 bases. CDR3 length equals 14 residues. CDR3 sequence: CATSVGGPTGEQYF. The CDR3 bases are TGTGCCACCAGTGTTGGGGGCCCTACGGGAGAGCAGTACTTC.

This clonotype was counted only a few times. The rearrangement joins TRBV20-1 to TRBJ2-2; 10 positions agree with TRBD2. J was trimmed by 4 bases and V by 3 bases; bases with no gene match: 5. CDR1 is DFQATT, CDR2 SNEGSKA, per germline (reference sequence). This CDR3 contains 15 residues. CDR3 DNA sequence: TGCAGTGCTAGTCGAGCGGGAGGGCGCACCGGGGAGCTGTTTTTT. This codes for CSASRAGGRTGELFF.

The J gene is TRBJ2-4, the V gene TRBV11-3; a weak D match, TRBD2 (5 bases). The germline CDR1 and CDR2 sequences are SGHNT and YENEEA. V was clipped by 4 bases and J by 2 bases, with 9 bases between them. The CDR3 extends over 14 amino acids. The CDR3 DNA reads TGTGCCAGCAGCTACGGACTGACCAAAAACATTCAGTACTTC. The encoded protein is CASSYGLTKNIQYF.

This rearrangement joins TRBV3-1 to TRBJ2-3; 8 bases agree with TRBD2. After removal of 8 bases from V and 1 base from J, the junction contained 5 bases not matched to a gene. Looked up from germline, CDR1 is LGHDT and CDR2 is YNNKEL (reference sequence). There are 14 residues in the CDR3. DNA for the CDR3: TGTGCCAGCCGAGGGCGGGAGGGCACAGATACGCAGTATTTT. Its protein product is CASRGREGTDTQYF.

V usage is TRBV20-1 and J usage is TRBJ2-7, with D unclear. Germline-derived CDR1 and CDR2 are DFQATT and SNEGSKA (reference sequence). The CDR3 covers 16 residues. Trimming took 0 bases from V and 1 from J, leaving 16 bases between them. CDR3 sequence reads: CSARDIVASTSYEQYF. CDR3 bases: TGCAGTGCTAGAGATATAGTAGCTTCGACTTCCTACGAGCAGTACTTC.

This clonotype was counted between two and nine times. V usage is TRBV27 and J usage is TRBJ2-2, with TRBD1 matching over 12 bases. CDR3 length: 15 residues. Losses at the gene ends were 8 bases for V and 7 bases for J; bases not matched to a gene: 8. Germline lookup yields CDR1 MNHEY and CDR2 SMNVEV (reference sequence). CDR3 coding DNA: TGTGCCAGCGGAGGGACAGGGGGCTTTGGCGGGGAGCTGTTTTTT. Protein: CASGGTGGFGGELFF.

This clonotype turned up a few times. The chain joins TRBV25-1 to TRBJ1-1; the D gene is possibly TRBD1 (5 bases). The V gene's germline CDR1 is MGHDK and CDR2 SYGVNS. This CDR3 is built from 12 residues. V shed 8 bases and J shed 4 bases, with 11 bases lying between them. This CDR3 is CASGGYGTEAFF. DNA for the CDR3: TGTGCCAGCGGGGGGTACGGCACTGAAGCTTTCTTT.

This chain joins TRBV9 and TRBJ2-3; D might be TRBD2 (6 bases). This CDR3 is 13 amino acids long. V lost 3 bases, J lost 6 bases, and 11 bases lay in between. In germline, CDR1 is SGDLS, CDR2 YYNGEE. The CDR3 loop reads CASSEHSGDTQYF. In nucleotides, the CDR3 is TGTGCCAGCAGCGAACATAGCGGTGATACGCAGTATTTT. Using reference TRBV9 and TRBJ2-3 for the parts outside the CDR3, the full variable domain is DSGVTQTPKHLITATGQRVTLRCSPRSGDLSVYWYQQSLDQGLQFLIQYYNGEERAKGNILERFSAQQFPDLHSELNLSSLELGDSALYFCASSEHSGDTQYFGPGTRLTVL.